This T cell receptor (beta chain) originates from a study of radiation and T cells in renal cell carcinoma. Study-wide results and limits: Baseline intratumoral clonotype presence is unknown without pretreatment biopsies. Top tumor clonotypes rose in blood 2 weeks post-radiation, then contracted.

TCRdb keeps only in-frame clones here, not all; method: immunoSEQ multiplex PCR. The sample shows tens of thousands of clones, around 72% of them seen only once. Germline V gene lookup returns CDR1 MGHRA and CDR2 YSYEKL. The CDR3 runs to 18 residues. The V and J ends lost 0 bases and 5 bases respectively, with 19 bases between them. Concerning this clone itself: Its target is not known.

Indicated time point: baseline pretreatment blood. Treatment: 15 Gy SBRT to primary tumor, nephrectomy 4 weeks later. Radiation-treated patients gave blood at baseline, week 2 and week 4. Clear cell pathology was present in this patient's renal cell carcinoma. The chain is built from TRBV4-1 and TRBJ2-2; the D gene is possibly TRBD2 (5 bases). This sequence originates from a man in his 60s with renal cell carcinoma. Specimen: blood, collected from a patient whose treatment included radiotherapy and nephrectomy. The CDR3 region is CASSQDQAAPRRTGELFF. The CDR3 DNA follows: TGCGCCAGCAGCCAAGATCAGGCTGCGCCCAGGAGGACCGGGGAGCTGTTTTTT.